This T cell receptor beta chain was observed in a study of blood T cells in healthy people across ages. This clonotype was recorded many times. No antigen is known for it. The CDR3 contains 15 residues. CDR1 is ENHRY, CDR2 SYGVKD, per germline. Trimming cost V 2 bases and J 2 bases; bases outside gene matches: 5. A J-beta primer mix and a sample-barcoded 5' primer were used in a second PCR of about 7 to 12 cycles. TCRdb passed the 5' RACE reads through MiXCR, listing each CDR3 protein once. The sample records approximately 1.5 million distinct CDR3 sequences, roughly 32% being singletons. General observations from the study: With age, beta diversity per million T cells declined roughly linearly, significantly by over 35. Diversity figures based on one million T cells were deemed too low.

The chain recombines TRBV10-3 with TRBJ2-7; 8 bases align to TRBD1. The clonotype comes from a woman in her twenties or thirties in good health. Sequences were obtained from blood. The CDR3 sequence: CAISEQGAGAYEQYF. CDR3 nucleotides: TGTGCCATCAGTGAGCAGGGGGCAGGGGCCTACGAGCAGTACTTC.